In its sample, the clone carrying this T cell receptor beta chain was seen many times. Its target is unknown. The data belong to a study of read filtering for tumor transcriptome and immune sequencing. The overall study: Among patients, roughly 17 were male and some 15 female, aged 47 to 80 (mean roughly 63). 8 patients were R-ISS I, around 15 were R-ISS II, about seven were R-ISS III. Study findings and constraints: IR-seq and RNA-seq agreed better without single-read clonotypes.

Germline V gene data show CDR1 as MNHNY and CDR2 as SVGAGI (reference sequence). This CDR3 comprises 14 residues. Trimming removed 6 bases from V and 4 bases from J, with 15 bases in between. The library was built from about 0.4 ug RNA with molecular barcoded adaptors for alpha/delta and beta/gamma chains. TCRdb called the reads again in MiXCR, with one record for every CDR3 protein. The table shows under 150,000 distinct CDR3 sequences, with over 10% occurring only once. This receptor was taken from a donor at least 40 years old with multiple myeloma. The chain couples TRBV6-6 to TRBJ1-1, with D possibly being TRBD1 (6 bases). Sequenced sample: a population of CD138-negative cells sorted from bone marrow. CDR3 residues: CASSPTRQVTEAFF. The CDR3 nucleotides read TGTGCCAGCAGCCCCACCAGACAGGTCACTGAAGCTTTCTTT.